The rows below give T cell receptor beta chains drawn from one sample of a study of blood T cells in healthy people across ages. TCRdb re-derived calls from the 5' RACE reads in MiXCR, one entry per CDR3 protein. The repertoire holds about a million distinct CDR3 sequences, with roughly 48% as singletons. The specimen sequenced was blood. These receptors all come from a young man in good health. CDR3s include the opening cysteine and the closing phenylalanine or tryptophan. D genes are given only for firm matches. Only part of the rows carry a size: once, few, many, or a class if the clone is expanded.

J gene	V gene	clone size	D gene	CDR3 protein	CDR3 DNA
TRBJ2-5	TRBV11-1	.	TRBD2	CASVPSGASGETQYF	TGTGCCAGCGTCCCTAGCGGGGCATCCGGGGAGACCCAGTACTTC
TRBJ2-7	TRBV4-1	few	.	CASSQDYQDRSYEQYF	TGCGCCAGCAGCCAAGATTATCAGGACCGCTCCTACGAGCAGTACTTC
TRBJ2-3	TRBV11-3	.	TRBD2	CASSLRGLAGAQGTDTQYF	TGTGCCAGCAGCCTCAGAGGGTTAGCGGGGGCCCAGGGGACAGATACGCAGTATTTT
TRBJ1-2	TRBV19	.	TRBD1	CASQGTGVEGYTF	TGTGCCAGTCAAGGAACAGGGGTTGAGGGCTACACCTTC
TRBJ2-1	TRBV6-2/TRBV6-3	.	.	CASSSRDGGHYNEQFF	TGTGCCAGCAGCAGTCGCGACGGGGGTCACTACAATGAGCAGTTCTTC
TRBJ2-2	TRBV27	.	.	CASSLFGGTTTGELFF	TGTGCCAGCAGTCTGTTCGGGGGCACAACCACCGGGGAGCTGTTTTTT
TRBJ2-3	TRBV28	.	.	CASSLLGLSGTDMQYF	TGTGCCAGCAGTTTACTGGGGCTCTCTGGCACAGATATGCAGTATTTT
TRBJ1-2	TRBV27	.	.	CASRGTGRARGYTF	TGTGCCAGCAGAGGAACAGGGAGGGCTCGTGGCTACACCTTC
TRBJ1-6	TRBV6-1	once	TRBD1	CASSNPRTGARYNSPLHF	TGTGCCAGCAGTAATCCCCGGACAGGCGCCAGGTATAATTCACCCCTCCACTTT
TRBJ1-5	TRBV12-3/TRBV12-4	.	.	CASSLKAGIQPQHF	TGTGCCAGCAGTTTAAAGGCCGGGATTCAGCCCCAGCATTTT
TRBJ2-7	TRBV15	.	.	CATSMGGSRAEQYF	TGTGCCACCAGCATGGGGGGATCTAGGGCCGAGCAGTACTTC
TRBJ2-6	TRBV10-3	.	TRBD1	CAISESGGGGANVLTF	TGTGCCATCAGTGAGTCAGGGGGCGGGGGGGCCAACGTCCTGACTTTC
TRBJ1-2	TRBV6-2/TRBV6-3	.	.	CASSYSGIGRRSYGYTF	TGTGCCAGCAGTTACTCGGGGATTGGGCGGCGGTCTTACGGCTACACCTTC
TRBJ2-7	TRBV12-3/TRBV12-4	.	.	CASSFRAASSYKEQYF	TGTGCCAGCAGTTTTAGGGCGGCGAGCTCCTACAAGGAGCAGTACTTC
TRBJ2-6	TRBV6-1	.	.	CASRRKDIRSGANVLTF	TGTGCCAGCAGGAGAAAAGACATCCGCTCTGGGGCCAACGTCCTGACTTTC
TRBJ2-2	TRBV7-2	.	TRBD1	CASSFSDRDTGELFF	TGTGCCAGCAGCTTCTCTGACAGGGACACCGGGGAGCTGTTTTTT
TRBJ2-7	TRBV20-1	few	TRBD1	CSARNDRVSYEQYF	TGCAGTGCTAGAAACGACAGGGTTTCCTACGAGCAGTACTTC
TRBJ2-7	TRBV5-1	.	TRBD1	CASSSTTGTEQYF	TGCGCCAGCAGCTCCACGACAGGGACCGAGCAGTACTTC
TRBJ2-7	TRBV5-1	few	.	CASTPDSYEQYF	TGCGCCAGCACCCCTGACTCGTACGAGCAGTACTTC
TRBJ2-7	TRBV27	many	.	CASSLGSGAYEQYF	TGTGCCAGCAGTTTAGGATCCGGGGCCTACGAGCAGTACTTC
TRBJ2-7	TRBV4-3	.	.	CASSQDTLSYNEQYF	TGCGCCAGCAGCCAAGATACACTCTCCTACAATGAGCAGTACTTC
TRBJ2-7	TRBV5-1	.	TRBD1	CASSFRDSFSYEQYF	TGCGCCAGCAGCTTCCGGGACAGCTTCTCCTACGAGCAGTACTTC
TRBJ2-2	TRBV7-6	many	.	CASSSHPTGELFF	TGTGCCAGCAGCTCGCACCCCACCGGGGAGCTGTTTTTT
TRBJ2-2	TRBV29-1	.	.	CSAVRQFTGELFF	TGCAGCGCCGTACGGCAGTTCACCGGGGAGCTGTTTTTT
TRBJ1-4	TRBV10-3	.	.	CAISLSANEKLFF	TGTGCCATCAGCCTGTCGGCAAATGAAAAACTGTTTTTT
TRBJ1-4	TRBV4-2	few	.	CASSQDALGGGVLEKLFF	TGTGCCAGCAGCCAAGATGCTCTTGGGGGGGGGGTATTGGAAAAACTGTTTTTT
TRBJ2-1	TRBV28	few	.	CASSFQGISLRFF	TGTGCCAGCAGTTTCCAGGGAATTAGCCTAAGGTTCTTC
TRBJ2-1	TRBV7-2	.	TRBD2	CASSSTSFNEQFF	TGTGCCAGCAGCTCGACTAGCTTCAATGAGCAGTTCTTC
TRBJ2-1	TRBV6-2/TRBV6-3	.	.	CASILDSEGRDEQFF	TGTGCCAGCATCCTGGACAGTGAGGGCCGCGATGAGCAGTTCTTC
TRBJ2-3	TRBV28	.	TRBD1	CASVTPRQGLRDTQYF	TGTGCCAGCGTAACCCCGCGACAGGGATTGAGAGATACGCAGTATTTT
TRBJ2-3	TRBV27	.	TRBD2	CASSFVVAGGADTQYF	TGTGCCAGCAGCTTTGTGGTAGCGGGGGGTGCAGATACGCAGTATTTT
TRBJ2-3	TRBV7-2	.	.	CASSLNAPPTDTQYF	TGTGCCAGCAGCTTAAACGCCCCCCCGACAGATACGCAGTATTTT
TRBJ2-5	TRBV5-4	.	.	CASSLVKNQETQYF	TGTGCCAGCAGCTTGGTGAAGAACCAAGAGACCCAGTACTTC
TRBJ2-3	TRBV24-1	.	.	CATSDPGRTSTDTQYF	TGTGCCACCAGTGACCCCGGACGGACTAGCACAGATACGCAGTATTTT
TRBJ2-7	TRBV7-2	.	TRBD2	CASSLGPPSGGRYEQYF	TGTGCCAGCAGCTTAGGTCCCCCTAGCGGGGGGAGGTACGAGCAGTACTTC
TRBJ2-1	TRBV5-6	few	.	CASSSGGSARNEQFF	TGTGCCAGCAGCTCCGGGGGAAGCGCGAGGAATGAGCAGTTCTTC
TRBJ2-3	TRBV5-1	.	.	CASSNPGLSTDTQYF	TGCGCCAGCAGCAATCCGGGACTTAGCACAGATACGCAGTATTTT
TRBJ1-1	TRBV20-1	.	TRBD1	CSASEGARPEAFF	TGCAGTGCTAGCGAGGGGGCCCGGCCTGAAGCTTTCTTT
TRBJ2-2	TRBV4-2	few	.	CASSQGSGGELFF	TGTGCCAGCAGCCAGGGGAGTGGCGGGGAGCTGTTTTTT
TRBJ2-7	TRBV7-2	.	TRBD1	CASSLAGPGGEQYF	TGTGCCAGCAGCTTAGCGGGGCCAGGGGGCGAGCAGTACTTC
TRBJ2-7	TRBV3-1	.	TRBD2	CASSRPSSGGTYEQYF	TGTGCCAGCAGCCGCCCATCTAGCGGGGGTACCTACGAGCAGTACTTC
TRBJ2-6	TRBV3-1	few	.	CASSQEQKMIGGANVLTF	TGTGCCAGCAGCCAAGAACAGAAGATGATAGGGGGGGCCAACGTCCTGACTTTC
TRBJ1-1	TRBV12-3/TRBV12-4	.	.	CASSAQGGNTEAFF	TGTGCCAGCAGTGCACAGGGAGGGAACACTGAAGCTTTCTTT
TRBJ1-1	TRBV7-9	.	TRBD1	CASSEQGIRTEAFF	TGTGCCAGCAGCGAACAGGGGATCAGGACTGAAGCTTTCTTT
TRBJ1-6	TRBV6-6	.	.	CASKADSNSPLHF	TGTGCCAGCAAAGCAGACAGTAATTCACCCCTCCACTTT
TRBJ2-7	TRBV28	.	.	CASRGTEAYEQYF	TGTGCCAGCAGGGGGACCGAGGCCTACGAGCAGTACTTC
TRBJ1-1	TRBV6-1	few	.	CASSEGSDTEAFF	TGTGCCAGCAGTGAAGGTTCGGACACTGAAGCTTTCTTT
TRBJ2-1	TRBV6-5	.	.	CASSHGSEQFF	TGTGCCAGCAGCCACGGTAGTGAGCAGTTCTTC
TRBJ2-1	TRBV3-1	.	TRBD2	CASTSKIAGFYNEQFF	TGTGCCAGCACCTCCAAAATAGCGGGGTTCTACAATGAGCAGTTCTTC
TRBJ2-5	TRBV7-2	.	TRBD2	CASSLDRTSGGEIWETQYF	TGTGCCAGCAGCTTAGATAGGACTAGCGGGGGGGAGATATGGGAGACCCAGTACTTC
TRBJ2-1	TRBV4-1	few	.	CASSQARESEQFF	TGCGCCAGCAGCCAAGCAAGGGAATCTGAGCAGTTCTTC
TRBJ2-7	TRBV27	.	.	CASSLGAGLAYEQYF	TGTGCCAGCAGTTTAGGGGCAGGCCTCGCCTACGAGCAGTACTTC
TRBJ1-1	TRBV12-3/TRBV12-4	.	.	CASRARRGSTEAFF	TGTGCCAGCAGGGCGAGGAGGGGCAGCACTGAAGCTTTCTTT
TRBJ2-5	TRBV10-3	.	.	CAIRGGGGHQETQYF	TGTGCCATCAGGGGAGGGGGCGGGCACCAAGAGACCCAGTACTTC
TRBJ1-6	TRBV3-1	few	.	CASSPGTNNSPLHF	TGTGCCAGCAGCCCCGGGACAAATAATTCACCCCTCCACTTT
TRBJ1-2	TRBV28	few	.	CASTGNSFYGYTF	TGTGCCAGCACGGGCAACAGCTTCTATGGCTACACCTTC
TRBJ1-5	TRBV2	.	.	CASSEGTANQPQHF	TGTGCCAGCAGTGAAGGGACGGCTAATCAGCCCCAGCATTTT